Each of the 13 T cell receptor beta chains below was sequenced from the same sample in a study of T cell changes during pregnancy in multiple sclerosis. Assay: immunoSEQ multiplex PCR; the TCRdb copy retains only in-frame clones and omits some. The table shows about 100,000 clones, with 85% to 95% occurring only once. The source material was peripheral blood, sampled in the second trimester of pregnancy. Every receptor here comes from a female donor with multiple sclerosis, enrolled in a pregnancy study.

The chain is built from TRBV6-1 and TRBJ2-6, with D perhaps matching TRBD1 (6 bases). V was clipped by 11 bases and J by 1 base, with 12 bases between them. CDR1 is MNHNS and CDR2 is SASEGT in the germline V gene. This CDR3 contains 14 residues. The CDR3 region has the DNA TGTGCCGGCACACAGGGTTCTGGGGCCAACGTCCTGACTTTC. Amino acids: CAGTQGSGANVLTF.

The gene calls are TRBV19 and TRBJ1-5; 9 bases align to TRBD1. The CDR3 loop spans 15 amino acids. Germline V gene data show CDR1 as LNHDA and CDR2 as SQIVND (reference sequence). The junction had 6 bases not matched to a gene; V was cut back by 5 bases and J by 4 bases. CDR3 loop: CASSADRGGNQPQHF. CDR3 DNA sequence: TGTGCCAGTAGTGCGGACAGGGGAGGAAATCAGCCCCAGCATTTT.

The rearrangement uses TRBV5-4 and TRBJ1-5, with a weak D call TRBD1 (6 bases). This CDR3 has 17 amino acids. Germline CDR1 SGHNT, CDR2 YYREEE (reference sequence). V was clipped by 5 bases and J by 0 bases, with 18 bases between them. DNA of the CDR3: TGTGCCAGCAGTCCGAATGGACAGACCTATAGCAATCAGCCCCAGCATTTT. This sequence encodes CASSPNGQTYSNQPQHF.

The chain employs TRBV29-1 and TRBJ1-1; D is unresolved. CDR3 size: 12 residues. V lost 7 bases to trimming and J lost 8 bases, with 17 bases between them. The germline CDR1 and CDR2 sequences are SQVTM and ANQGSEA. DNA of the CDR3: TGCAGCGGTCAATGGGCAGGAGGAGAAGCTTTCTTT. Translating it yields CSGQWAGGEAFF.

The rearrangement links TRBV27 to TRBJ2-6, with D perhaps matching TRBD2 (5 bases). The V end lost 2 bases, the J end lost 2 bases, and 16 bases lay between the germline ends. Germline V gene lookup returns CDR1 MNHEY and CDR2 SMNVEV (reference sequence). This CDR3 comprises 18 residues. The CDR3 DNA reads TGTGCCAGCAGTTTAGGAGGAGCCATGCTCCCTGGGGCCAACGTCCTGACTTTC. Amino acids: CASSLGGAMLPGANVLTF.

This clone was seen more than once but under ten times. The chain joins TRBV7-9 to TRBJ1-2; D is uncertain. CDR3 length equals 13 residues. CDR1 and CDR2 (germline): SEHNR, FQNEAQ (reference sequence). V was cut by 5 bases and J by 8 bases, with 15 bases left in between. The CDR3 sequence: CASSPQLTGGYTF. Written as DNA, the CDR3 is TGTGCCAGCAGCCCACAGCTAACGGGGGGCTACACCTTC.

This chain joins TRBV6-1 and TRBJ1-4; 7 bases line up with TRBD1. The trim removed 6 bases at V and 5 bases at J, leaving 9 bases unmatched. The CDR3 length is 15 residues. The germline CDR1 and CDR2 sequences are MNHNS and SASEGT. The CDR3 DNA follows: TGTGCCAGCAGCCCCAATGGACAGGTGAATGAAAAACTGTTTTTT. This encodes CASSPNGQVNEKLFF.

This chain joins TRBV27 and TRBJ2-1; perhaps TRBD2 as D (6 bases). The CDR3 contains 13 residues. V shed 5 bases and J shed 8 bases, with 13 bases lying between them. In germline, CDR1 is MNHEY, CDR2 SMNVEV (reference sequence). The CDR3 DNA sequence: TGTGCCAGCAGTACCCAACTAGCCGATGAGCAGTTCTTC. Residues: CASSTQLADEQFF.

The gene calls are TRBV6-5 and TRBJ2-7; tentative D call: TRBD2 (5 bases). The CDR3 totals 14 residues. V lost 0 bases and J 5 bases, leaving 11 bases between the germline ends. Germline CDR1 is MNHEY and CDR2 is SVGAGI. The CDR3 loop reads CASSYSRVGHEQYF. The CDR3 DNA reads as TGTGCCAGCAGTTACTCGCGGGTAGGGCACGAGCAGTACTTC.

This chain joins TRBV18 and TRBJ1-4, with 7 bases identical to TRBD1. Losses at the gene ends were 3 bases for V and 8 bases for J; bases not matched to a gene: 9. The length of the CDR3 is 15 residues. Germline V gene sequence: CDR1 KGHSH, CDR2 LQKENI. CDR3: CASSPNGGQSEKLFF. CDR3 DNA: TGTGCCAGCTCACCGAACGGGGGACAGAGCGAAAAACTGTTTTTT. Variable domain in full (rest from reference TRBV18 and TRBJ1-4): NAGVMQNPRHLVRRRGQEARLRCSPMKGHSHVYWYRQLPEEGLKFMVYLQKENIIDESGMPKERFSAEFPKEGPSILRIQQVVRGDSAAYFCASSPNGGQSEKLFFGSGTQLSVL.

The V and J genes are TRBV5-1 and TRBJ1-2; no firm D call. Between the trimmed V and J ends, which lost 0 bases and 6 bases, there was a span of 6 bases. The germline V gene has CDR1 SGHRS and CDR2 YFSETQ. The CDR3 runs 12 residues. The CDR3, as DNA: TGCGCCAGCAGCTTGGGAGCGAATGGCTACACCTTC. Amino acids: CASSLGANGYTF.

The V gene is TRBV7-9, the J gene TRBJ1-5; D is undetermined. The CDR3 length is 15 residues. Germline V gene sequence: CDR1 SEHNR, CDR2 FQNEAQ (reference sequence). V was cut by 1 base and J by 1 base, with 8 bases left in between. CDR3 bases: TGTGCCAGCAGCTTAGGGGGAGGAAGCAATCAGCCCCAGCATTTT. Its protein is CASSLGGGSNQPQHF.

This rearrangement joins TRBV19 to TRBJ1-5; D might be TRBD1 (5 bases). V was clipped by 7 bases and J by 1 base, with 14 bases between them. CDR1 is LNHDA, CDR2 SQIVND, per germline (reference sequence). The CDR3 contains 15 residues. The CDR3 sequence is CASIGHRGSNQPQHF. As DNA, the CDR3 is TGTGCCAGTATAGGTCACCGGGGGAGCAATCAGCCCCAGCATTTT. Combining the CDR3 with reference TRBV19 and TRBJ1-5 gives the whole variable domain DGGITQSPKYLFRKEGQNVTLSCEQNLNHDAMYWYRQDPGQGLRLIYYSQIVNDFQKGDIAEGYSVSREKKESFPLTVTSAQKNPTAFYLCASIGHRGSNQPQHFGDGTRLSIL.